The sample holds a few counts of the clone carrying this T cell receptor (beta chain). Its antigen is currently unknown. Isolated RNA was reverse transcribed in full, so expressed TCRB transcripts were sequenced. Libraries were prepared by immunoSEQ multiplex PCR; TCRdb keeps only in-frame clonotypes and omits some of them. The table records 450,000 or so clones, approximately 10% of them present only once. The sample is drawn from a study of beta chain features in type 1 diabetes. From germline, CDR1 is SGHRS and CDR2 YFSETQ. The junction had 12 bases not matched to a gene; V was cut back by 1 base and J by 6 bases. CDR3 length: 17 amino acids. Study results and limitations: There were fewer insertions and more deletions at the VDJ junctions of type 1 diabetes patients. Shortening that was moderate but significant affected the TCRB CDR3s of Type 1 diabetes patients in all four CD4+ subsets. Patients showed naive, central memory and Treg TCRB repertoires that appeared more similar than those of healthy donors.

V gene TRBV5-1 combines with J gene TRBJ2-1; the match to TRBD2 covers 8 bases. The sequence came from a woman between 18 and 29 years old in good health. Sequencing was carried out using naive CD4+ T cells from blood. The CDR3 DNA reads TGCGCCAGCAGCTTGTCGGGAGGGCGGCATTTCGGCAATGAGCAGTTCTTC. It specifies CASSLSGGRHFGNEQFF.